The clone carrying this T cell receptor beta chain turned up a few times. What it recognizes is unknown. Per germline, CDR1 MNHNS and CDR2 SASEGT. CDR3 length equals 14 residues. V was pared by 6 bases and J by 1 base, with 12 bases between. Quantitative barcoded 5'-RACE was used to prepare TCR beta libraries. TCRdb re-analysed the 5' RACE reads in MiXCR, keeping a single row per CDR3 protein. This table has about 240,000 distinct CDR3 sequences, over 8.5% appearing once. This entry comes from a study of CD8 T cells in ankylosing spondylitis. Study results and limitations: Ankylosing spondylitis blood appeared to carry a characteristic TCR beta motif of several highly homologous variants.

The V call is TRBV6-1, the J call TRBJ1-1, with a weak D call TRBD1 (5 bases). Sequenced material: blood, either unsorted or a sorted T cell fraction (not recorded which). The sequence was obtained from a male donor with ankylosing spondylitis or in good health (not recorded which). Here the CDR3 reads CASRRGEGNTEAFF. For the CDR3, the DNA is TGTGCCAGCAGGAGGGGTGAAGGGAACACTGAAGCTTTCTTT.